This T cell receptor (beta chain) was captured in a study of Ad26.COV2.S vaccination and SARS-CoV-2 variants. About the research overall: A participant enrolled in the COV1001 Ad26.COV2.S trial arm provided the sample. Donor got 5x10^10 or 1x10^11 viral particles of Ad26.COV2.S.

The treatment was: 15 to 20 received Ad26.COV2.S at low or high dose, single or two shots; about 5 received placebo; per-sample allocation not given. The study sampled participants on day 63 after the first vaccine or placebo injection. The table came from immunoSEQ multiplex PCR; TCRdb's copy has only in-frame clones and leaves some out. The sample includes some 520,000 clones, 87% seen only once; the top ten take roughly 13%. Study-wide findings and caveats: Measures of TCR breadth and depth may have fallen short of total T cell responses. Spike-specific TCR breadth was greater after Ad26.COV2.S than placebo.

Remarks on this clone: Its antigen is not known.

The CDR3 covers 14 residues. The ends lost 1 base at V and 3 bases at J; junction bases unmatched: 3. CDR1 and CDR2 (germline): SGDLS, YYNGEE. The rearrangement uses TRBV9 and TRBJ1-1, with 7 bases fitting TRBD1. This specimen was peripheral blood, taken in a trial of Ad26.COV2.S vaccine versus placebo. The TCR comes from a person aged 18-60 years who received the Ad26.COV2.S COVID-19 vaccine or a placebo. The CDR3 is CASSVTGVDTEAFF. DNA of the CDR3: TGTGCCAGCAGCGTAACAGGGGTCGACACTGAAGCTTTCTTT.